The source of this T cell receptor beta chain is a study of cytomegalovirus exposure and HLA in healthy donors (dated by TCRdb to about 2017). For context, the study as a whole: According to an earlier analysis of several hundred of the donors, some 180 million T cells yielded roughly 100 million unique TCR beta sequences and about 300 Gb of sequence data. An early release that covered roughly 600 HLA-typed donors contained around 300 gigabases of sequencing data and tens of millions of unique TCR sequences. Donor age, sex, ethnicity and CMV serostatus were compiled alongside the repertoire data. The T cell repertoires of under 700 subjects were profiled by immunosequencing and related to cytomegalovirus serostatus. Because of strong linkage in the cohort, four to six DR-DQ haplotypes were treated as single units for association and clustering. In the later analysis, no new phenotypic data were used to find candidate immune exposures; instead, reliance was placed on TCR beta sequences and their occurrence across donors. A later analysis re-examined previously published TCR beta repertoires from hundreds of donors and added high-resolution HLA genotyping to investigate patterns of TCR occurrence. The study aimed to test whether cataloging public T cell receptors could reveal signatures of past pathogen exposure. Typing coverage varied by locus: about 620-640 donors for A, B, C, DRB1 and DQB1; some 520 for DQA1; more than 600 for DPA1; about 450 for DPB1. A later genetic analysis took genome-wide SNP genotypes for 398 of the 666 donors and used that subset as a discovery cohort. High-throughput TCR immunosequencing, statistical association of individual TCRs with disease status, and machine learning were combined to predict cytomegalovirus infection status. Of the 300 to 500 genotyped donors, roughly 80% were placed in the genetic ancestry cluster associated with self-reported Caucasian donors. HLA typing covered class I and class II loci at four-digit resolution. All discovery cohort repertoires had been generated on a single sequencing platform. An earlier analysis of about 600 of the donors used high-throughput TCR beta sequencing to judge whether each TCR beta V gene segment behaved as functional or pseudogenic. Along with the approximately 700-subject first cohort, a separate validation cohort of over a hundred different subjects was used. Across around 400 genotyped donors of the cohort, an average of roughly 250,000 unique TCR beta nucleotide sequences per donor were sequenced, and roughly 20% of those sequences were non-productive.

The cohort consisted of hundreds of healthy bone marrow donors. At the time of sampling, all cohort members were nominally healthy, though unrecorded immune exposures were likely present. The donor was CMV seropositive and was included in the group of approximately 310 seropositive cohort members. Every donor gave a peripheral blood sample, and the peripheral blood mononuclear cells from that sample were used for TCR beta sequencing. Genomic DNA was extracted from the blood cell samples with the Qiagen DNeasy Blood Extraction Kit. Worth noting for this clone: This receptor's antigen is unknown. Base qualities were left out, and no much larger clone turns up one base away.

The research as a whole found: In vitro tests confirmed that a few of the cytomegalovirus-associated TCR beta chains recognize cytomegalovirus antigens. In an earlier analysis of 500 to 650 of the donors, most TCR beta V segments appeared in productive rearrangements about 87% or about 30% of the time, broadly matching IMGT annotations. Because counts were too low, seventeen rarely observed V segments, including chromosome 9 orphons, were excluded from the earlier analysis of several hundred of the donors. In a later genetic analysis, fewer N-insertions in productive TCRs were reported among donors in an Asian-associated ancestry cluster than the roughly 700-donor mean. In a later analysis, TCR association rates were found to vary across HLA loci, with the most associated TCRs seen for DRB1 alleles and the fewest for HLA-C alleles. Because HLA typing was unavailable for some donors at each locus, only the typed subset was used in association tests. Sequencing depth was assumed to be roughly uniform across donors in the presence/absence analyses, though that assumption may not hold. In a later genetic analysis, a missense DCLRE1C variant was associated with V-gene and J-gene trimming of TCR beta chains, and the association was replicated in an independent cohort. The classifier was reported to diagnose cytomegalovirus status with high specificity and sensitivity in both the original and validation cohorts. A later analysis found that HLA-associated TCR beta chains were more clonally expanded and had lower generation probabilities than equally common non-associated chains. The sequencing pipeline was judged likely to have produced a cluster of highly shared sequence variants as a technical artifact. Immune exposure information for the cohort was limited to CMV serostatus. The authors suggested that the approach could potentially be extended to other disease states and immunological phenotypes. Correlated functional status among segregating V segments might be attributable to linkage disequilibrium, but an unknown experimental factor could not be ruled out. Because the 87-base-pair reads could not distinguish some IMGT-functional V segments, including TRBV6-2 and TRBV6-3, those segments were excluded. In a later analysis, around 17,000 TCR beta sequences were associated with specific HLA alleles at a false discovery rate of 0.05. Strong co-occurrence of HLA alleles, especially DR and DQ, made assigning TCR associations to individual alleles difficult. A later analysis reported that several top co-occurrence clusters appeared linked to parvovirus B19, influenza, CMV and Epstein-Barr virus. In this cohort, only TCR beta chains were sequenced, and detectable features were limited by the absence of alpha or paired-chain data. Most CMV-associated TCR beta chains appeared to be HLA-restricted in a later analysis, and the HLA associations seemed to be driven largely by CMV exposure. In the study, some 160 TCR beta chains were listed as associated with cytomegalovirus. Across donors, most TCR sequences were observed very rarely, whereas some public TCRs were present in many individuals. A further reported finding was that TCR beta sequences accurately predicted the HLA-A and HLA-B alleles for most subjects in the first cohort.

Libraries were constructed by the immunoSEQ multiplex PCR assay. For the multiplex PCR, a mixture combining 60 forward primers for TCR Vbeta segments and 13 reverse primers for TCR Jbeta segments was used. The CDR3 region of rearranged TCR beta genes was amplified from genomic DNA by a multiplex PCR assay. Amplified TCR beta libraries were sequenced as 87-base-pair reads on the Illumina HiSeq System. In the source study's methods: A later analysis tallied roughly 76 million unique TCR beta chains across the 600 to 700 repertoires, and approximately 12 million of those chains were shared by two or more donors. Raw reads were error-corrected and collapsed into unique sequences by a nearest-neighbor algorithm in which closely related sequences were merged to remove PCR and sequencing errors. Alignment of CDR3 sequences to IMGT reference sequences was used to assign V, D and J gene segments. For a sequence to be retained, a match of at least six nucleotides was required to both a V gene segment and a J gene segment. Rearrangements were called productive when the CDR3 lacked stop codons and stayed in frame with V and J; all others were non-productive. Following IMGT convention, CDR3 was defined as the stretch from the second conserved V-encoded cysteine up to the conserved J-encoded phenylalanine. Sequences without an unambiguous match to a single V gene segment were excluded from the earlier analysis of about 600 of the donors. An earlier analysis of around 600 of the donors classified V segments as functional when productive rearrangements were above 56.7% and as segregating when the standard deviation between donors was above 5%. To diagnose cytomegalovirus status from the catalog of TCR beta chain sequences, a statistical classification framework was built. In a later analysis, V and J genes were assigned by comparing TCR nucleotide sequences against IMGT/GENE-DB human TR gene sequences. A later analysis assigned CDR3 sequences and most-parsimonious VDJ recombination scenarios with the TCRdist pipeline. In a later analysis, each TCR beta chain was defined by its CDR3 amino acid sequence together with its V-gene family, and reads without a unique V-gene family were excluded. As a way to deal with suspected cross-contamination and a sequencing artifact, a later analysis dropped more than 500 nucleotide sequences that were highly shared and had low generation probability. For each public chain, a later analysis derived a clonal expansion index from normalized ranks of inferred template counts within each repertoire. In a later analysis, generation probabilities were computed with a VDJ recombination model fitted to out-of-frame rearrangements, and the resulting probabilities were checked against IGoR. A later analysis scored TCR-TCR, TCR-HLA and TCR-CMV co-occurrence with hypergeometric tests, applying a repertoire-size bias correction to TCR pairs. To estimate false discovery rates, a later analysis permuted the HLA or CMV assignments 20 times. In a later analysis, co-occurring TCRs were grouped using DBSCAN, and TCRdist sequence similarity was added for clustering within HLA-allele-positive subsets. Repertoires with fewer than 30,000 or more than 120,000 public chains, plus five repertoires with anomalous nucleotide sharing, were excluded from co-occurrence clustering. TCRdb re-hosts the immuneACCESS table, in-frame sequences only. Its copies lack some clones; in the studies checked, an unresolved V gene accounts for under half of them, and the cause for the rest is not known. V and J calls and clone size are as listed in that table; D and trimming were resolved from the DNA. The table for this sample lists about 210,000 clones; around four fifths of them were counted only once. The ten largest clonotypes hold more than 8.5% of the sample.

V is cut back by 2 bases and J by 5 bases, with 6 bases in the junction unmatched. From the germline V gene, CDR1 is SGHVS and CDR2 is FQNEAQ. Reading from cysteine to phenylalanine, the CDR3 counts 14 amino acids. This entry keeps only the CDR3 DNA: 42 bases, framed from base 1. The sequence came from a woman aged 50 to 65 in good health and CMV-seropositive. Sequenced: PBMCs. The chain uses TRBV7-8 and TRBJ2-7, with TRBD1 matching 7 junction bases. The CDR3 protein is CASSLSKGAHEQYF. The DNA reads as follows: TGTGCCAGCAGCTTAAGCAAGGGGGCCCACGAGCAGTACTTC.